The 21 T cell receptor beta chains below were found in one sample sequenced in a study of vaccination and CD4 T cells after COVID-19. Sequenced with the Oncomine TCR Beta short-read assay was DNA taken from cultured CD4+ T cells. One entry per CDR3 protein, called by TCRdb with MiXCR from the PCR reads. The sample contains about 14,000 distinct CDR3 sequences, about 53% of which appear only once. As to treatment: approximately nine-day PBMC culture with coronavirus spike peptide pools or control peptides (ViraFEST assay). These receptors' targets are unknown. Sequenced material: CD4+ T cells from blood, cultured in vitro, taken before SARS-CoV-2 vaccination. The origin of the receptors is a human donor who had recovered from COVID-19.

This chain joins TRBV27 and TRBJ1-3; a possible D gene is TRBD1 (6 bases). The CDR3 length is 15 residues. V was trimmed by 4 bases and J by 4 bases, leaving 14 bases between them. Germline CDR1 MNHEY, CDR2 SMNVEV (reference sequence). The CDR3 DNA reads TGTGCCAGCAGTTCCCATTCCAGGGGAGGAAACACCATATATTTT. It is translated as CASSSHSRGGNTIYF.

In nucleotides, the CDR3 is TGTGCCATCAGTGAGCCGGGACAGGGGGGCTACGAGCAGTACTTC. It codes for CAISEPGQGGYEQYF. This rearrangement joins TRBV10-3 to TRBJ2-7; TRBD1 matches at 11 bases. J gave up 3 bases and V 2 bases, and 3 bases lay outside the gene matches. Germline V lookup: CDR1 ENHRY, CDR2 SYGVKD. The CDR3 covers 15 residues.

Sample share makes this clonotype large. The chain's CDR3 is CSAGPRRYSNQPQHF. The CDR3 DNA follows: TGCAGTGCTGGGCCCCGTCGTTATAGCAATCAGCCCCAGCATTTT. J is TRBJ1-5 and V is TRBV20-1; D unclear. The germline V gene has CDR1 DFQATT and CDR2 SNEGSKA (reference sequence). V dropped 5 bases and J dropped 0 bases, with 14 bases sitting between them. This CDR3 region has 15 residues.

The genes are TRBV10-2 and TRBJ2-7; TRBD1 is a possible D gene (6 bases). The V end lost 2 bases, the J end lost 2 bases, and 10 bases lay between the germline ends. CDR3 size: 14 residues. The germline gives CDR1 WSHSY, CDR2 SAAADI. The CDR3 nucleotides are TGCGCCAGCAGTGAGAGGACAGTGGCCTACGAGCAGTACTTC. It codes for CASSERTVAYEQYF.

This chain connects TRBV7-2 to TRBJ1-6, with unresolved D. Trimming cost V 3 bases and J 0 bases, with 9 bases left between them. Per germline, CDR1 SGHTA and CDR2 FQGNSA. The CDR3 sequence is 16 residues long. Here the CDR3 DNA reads TGTGCCAGCAGCTTGGAGGGAAGCTCCTATAATTCACCCCTCCACTTT. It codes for CASSLEGSSYNSPLHF.

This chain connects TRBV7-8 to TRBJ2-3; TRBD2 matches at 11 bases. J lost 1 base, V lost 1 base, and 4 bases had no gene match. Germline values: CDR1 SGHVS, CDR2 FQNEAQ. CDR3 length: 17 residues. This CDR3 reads CASSLGLAGTGTDTQYF. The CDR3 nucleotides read TGTGCCAGCAGCTTAGGACTAGCGGGGACCGGCACAGATACGCAGTATTTT.

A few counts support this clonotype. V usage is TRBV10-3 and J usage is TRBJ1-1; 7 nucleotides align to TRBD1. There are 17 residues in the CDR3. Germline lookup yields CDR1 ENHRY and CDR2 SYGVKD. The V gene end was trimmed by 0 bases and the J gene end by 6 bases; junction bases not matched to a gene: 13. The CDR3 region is CAISESTILTGSPEAFF. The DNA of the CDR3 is TGTGCCATCAGTGAGTCGACGATATTGACAGGGTCCCCTGAAGCTTTCTTT.

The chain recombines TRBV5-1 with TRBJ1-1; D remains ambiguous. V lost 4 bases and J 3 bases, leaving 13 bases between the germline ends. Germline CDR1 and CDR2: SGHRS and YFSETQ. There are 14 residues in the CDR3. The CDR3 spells CASSLGERYTEAFF. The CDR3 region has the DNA TGCGCCAGCAGCCTTGGTGAGAGGTACACTGAAGCTTTCTTT.

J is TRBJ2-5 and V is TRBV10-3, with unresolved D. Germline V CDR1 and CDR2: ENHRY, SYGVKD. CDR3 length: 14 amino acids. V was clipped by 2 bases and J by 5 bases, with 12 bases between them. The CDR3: CAISEPRGGETQYF. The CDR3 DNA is TGTGCCATCAGTGAGCCGAGAGGTGGTGAGACCCAGTACTTC.

The CDR3 spells CATSRVRPESYEQYF. CDR3 DNA sequence: TGTGCCACCAGCAGAGTAAGGCCCGAGTCCTACGAGCAGTACTTC. The genes are TRBV15 and TRBJ2-7; no definite D call. Germline values: CDR1 LNHNV, CDR2 YYDKDF (reference sequence). V lost 1 base and J lost 1, with 11 bases in between. This CDR3 region has 15 residues.

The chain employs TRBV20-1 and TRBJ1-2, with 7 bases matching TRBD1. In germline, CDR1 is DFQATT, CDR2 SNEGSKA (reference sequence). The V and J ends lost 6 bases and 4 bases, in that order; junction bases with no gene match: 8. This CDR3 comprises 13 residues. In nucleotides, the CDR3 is TGCAGTGCGCCTGGACAGGAGAGCTATGGCTACACCTTC. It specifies CSAPGQESYGYTF.

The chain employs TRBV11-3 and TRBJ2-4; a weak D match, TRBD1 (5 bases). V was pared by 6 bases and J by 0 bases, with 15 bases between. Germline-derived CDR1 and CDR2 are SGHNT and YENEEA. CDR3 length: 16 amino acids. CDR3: CASRPDSSKAKNIQYF. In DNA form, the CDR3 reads TGTGCCAGCAGACCAGACAGTTCTAAAGCCAAAAACATTCAGTACTTC. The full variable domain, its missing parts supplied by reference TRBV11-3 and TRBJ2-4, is EAGVVQSPRYKIIEKKQPVAFWCNPISGHNTLYWYLQNLGQGPELLIRYENEEAVDDSQLPKDRFSAERLKGVDSTLKIQPAELGDSAVYLCASRPDSSKAKNIQYFGAGTRLSVL.

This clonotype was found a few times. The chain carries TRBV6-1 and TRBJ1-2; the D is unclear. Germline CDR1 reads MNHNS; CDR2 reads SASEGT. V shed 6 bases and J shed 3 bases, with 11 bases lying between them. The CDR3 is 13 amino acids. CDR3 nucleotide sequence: TGTGCCAGCAGCAAACAGACGGACTATGGCTACACCTTC. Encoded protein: CASSKQTDYGYTF.

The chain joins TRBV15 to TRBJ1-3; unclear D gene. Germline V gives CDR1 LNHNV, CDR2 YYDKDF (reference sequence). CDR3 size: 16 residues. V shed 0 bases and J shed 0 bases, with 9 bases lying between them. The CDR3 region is CATSRDSGSSGNTIYF. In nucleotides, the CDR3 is TGTGCCACCAGCAGAGATTCCGGGAGCTCTGGAAACACCATATATTTT.

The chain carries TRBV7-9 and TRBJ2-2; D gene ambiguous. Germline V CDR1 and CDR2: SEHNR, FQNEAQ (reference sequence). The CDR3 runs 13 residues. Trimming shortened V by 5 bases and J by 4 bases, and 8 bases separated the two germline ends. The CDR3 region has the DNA TGTGCCAGCAGCCAAACGGTCACCGGGGAGCTGTTTTTT. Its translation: CASSQTVTGELFF.

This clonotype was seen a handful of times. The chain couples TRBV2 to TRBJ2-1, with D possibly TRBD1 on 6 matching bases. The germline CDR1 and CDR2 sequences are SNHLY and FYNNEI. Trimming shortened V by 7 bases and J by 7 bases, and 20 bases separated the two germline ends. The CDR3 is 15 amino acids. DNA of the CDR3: TGTGCCAGCAACCCCGGACAGCGGCTAATAAATGAGCAGTTCTTC. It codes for CASNPGQRLINEQFF.

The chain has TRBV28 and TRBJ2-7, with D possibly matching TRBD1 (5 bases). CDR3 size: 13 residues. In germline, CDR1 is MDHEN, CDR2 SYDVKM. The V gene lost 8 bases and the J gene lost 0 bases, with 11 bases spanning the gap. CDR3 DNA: TGTGCCAGCCTGGACACGAGCTCCTACGAGCAGTACTTC. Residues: CASLDTSSYEQYF.

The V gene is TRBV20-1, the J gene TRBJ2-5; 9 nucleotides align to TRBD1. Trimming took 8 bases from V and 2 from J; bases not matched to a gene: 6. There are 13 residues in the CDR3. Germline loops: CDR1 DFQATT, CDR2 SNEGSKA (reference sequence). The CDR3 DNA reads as TGCAGTCCTCCGGGACAGGGACAAGAGACCCAGTACTTC. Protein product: CSPPGQGQETQYF.

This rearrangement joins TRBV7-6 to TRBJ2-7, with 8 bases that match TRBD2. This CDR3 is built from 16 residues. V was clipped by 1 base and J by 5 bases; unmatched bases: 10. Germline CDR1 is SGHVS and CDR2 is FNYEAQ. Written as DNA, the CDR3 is TGTGCCAGCAGCTTAGAAGAAACTAGCGGACCAGACGAGCAGTACTTC. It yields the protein CASSLEETSGPDEQYF.

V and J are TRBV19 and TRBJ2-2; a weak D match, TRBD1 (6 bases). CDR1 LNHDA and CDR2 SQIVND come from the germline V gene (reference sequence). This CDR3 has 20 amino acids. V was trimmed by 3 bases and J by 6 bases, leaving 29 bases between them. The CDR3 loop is CASSISRLRSTGDRPGELFF. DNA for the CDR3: TGTGCCAGTAGTATCTCCCGTTTGAGATCGACAGGAGATCGGCCCGGGGAGCTGTTTTTT. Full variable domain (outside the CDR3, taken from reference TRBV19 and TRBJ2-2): DGGITQSPKYLFRKEGQNVTLSCEQNLNHDAMYWYRQDPGQGLRLIYYSQIVNDFQKGDIAEGYSVSREKKESFPLTVTSAQKNPTAFYLCASSISRLRSTGDRPGELFFGEGSRLTVL.

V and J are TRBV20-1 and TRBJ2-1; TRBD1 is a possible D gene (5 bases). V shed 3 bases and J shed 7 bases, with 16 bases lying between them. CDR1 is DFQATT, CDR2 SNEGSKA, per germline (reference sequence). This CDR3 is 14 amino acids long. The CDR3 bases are TGCAGTGCTAGTGGGGCGTTGGGATCGAATGAGCAGTTCTTC. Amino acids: CSASGALGSNEQFF.